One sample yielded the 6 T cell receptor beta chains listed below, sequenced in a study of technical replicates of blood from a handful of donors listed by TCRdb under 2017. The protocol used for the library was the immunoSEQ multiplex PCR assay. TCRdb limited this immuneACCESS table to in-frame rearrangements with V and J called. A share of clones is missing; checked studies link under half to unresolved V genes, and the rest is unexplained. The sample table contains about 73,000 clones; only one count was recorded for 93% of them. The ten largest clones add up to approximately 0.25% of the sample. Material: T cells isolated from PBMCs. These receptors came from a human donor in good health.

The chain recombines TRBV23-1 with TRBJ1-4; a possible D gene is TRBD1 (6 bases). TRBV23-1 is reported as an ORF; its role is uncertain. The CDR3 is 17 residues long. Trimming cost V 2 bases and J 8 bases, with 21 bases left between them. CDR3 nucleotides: TGCGCCAGCAGTCAAACCTGTCAGGGGCCGCTGAGGGAAAAACTGTTTTTT. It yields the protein CASSQTCQGPLREKLFF.

The CDR3 sequence: CASSLGLAGGYEQFF. The CDR3 DNA follows: TGTGCCAGCAGCCTCGGACTAGCGGGGGGGTATGAGCAGTTCTTC. The J gene is TRBJ2-1, the V gene TRBV7-9; TRBD2 agrees at 15 bases. In germline, CDR1 is SEHNR, CDR2 FQNEAQ (reference sequence). Germline trimming cut 5 bases from V and 8 bases from J; bases unmatched to any gene: 4. This CDR3 region has 15 residues.

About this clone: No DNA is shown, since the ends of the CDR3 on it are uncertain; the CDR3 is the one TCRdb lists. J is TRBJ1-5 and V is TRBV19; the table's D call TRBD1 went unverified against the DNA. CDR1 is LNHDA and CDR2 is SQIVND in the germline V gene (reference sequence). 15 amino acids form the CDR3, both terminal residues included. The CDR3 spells CASTSDRYHNQPQHF.

The CDR3 protein is CASSLPDRLTQYF. Here the CDR3 DNA reads TGTGCCAGCAGCCTACCTGACAGATTGACCCAGTACTTC. The V call is TRBV14, the J call TRBJ2-5, with TRBD1 as a possible D gene (5 bases). Trimming took 4 bases from V and 7 from J, leaving 13 bases between them. Germline CDR1 and CDR2: SGHDN and FVKESK. The CDR3 spans 13 residues.

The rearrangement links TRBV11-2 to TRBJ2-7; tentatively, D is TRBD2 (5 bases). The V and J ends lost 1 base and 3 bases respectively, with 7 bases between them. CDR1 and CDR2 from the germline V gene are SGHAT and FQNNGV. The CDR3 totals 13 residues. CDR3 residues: CASSLAGYYEQYF. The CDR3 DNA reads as TGTGCCAGCAGCTTAGCGGGGTACTACGAGCAGTACTTC.

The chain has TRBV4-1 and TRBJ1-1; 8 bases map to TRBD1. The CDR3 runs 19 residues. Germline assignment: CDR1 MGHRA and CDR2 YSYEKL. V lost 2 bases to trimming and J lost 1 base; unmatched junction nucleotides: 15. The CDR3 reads CASSQPRRRTGLANTEAFF. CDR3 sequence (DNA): TGCGCCAGCAGCCAACCCCGCCGGAGGACAGGGTTGGCGAACACTGAAGCTTTCTTT.